A single sample gave rise to the 27 T cell receptor beta chains below, sequenced in a study of T cells in Graves' hyperthyroidism and ophthalmopathy. Amplified regions were TCR beta CDR3 sequences from RNA transcripts. HTBI primers were employed in a first-round RT-PCR of the TCR CDR3. TCRdb ran MiXCR on the multiplex PCR reads and lists one entry per CDR3 protein. Of about 570,000 distinct CDR3 sequences listed, around 42% are singletons. Specimen: peripheral blood or thyroid tissue (not recorded which). The source is an adult woman with Graves' disease, either hyperthyroidism or ophthalmopathy (not recorded which).

About this clonotype itself: Lacking the conserved final phenylalanine or tryptophan, this CDR3 likely reflects a read error. No DNA is shown, since the ends of the CDR3 on it are uncertain; the CDR3 is the one TCRdb lists. The chain carries TRBV12-3 or TRBV12-4 and TRBJ1-1. Inclusive of both ends, the CDR3 amounts to 8 amino acids. This CDR3 is CASSLSRL.

The chain is built from TRBV2 and TRBJ1-1; D is uncertain. V lost 8 bases and J 0 bases, leaving 7 bases between the germline ends. The CDR3 totals 12 residues. Germline V lookup: CDR1 SNHLY, CDR2 FYNNEI. This CDR3 is CASLVLNTEAFF. As DNA, the CDR3 is TGTGCCAGCTTAGTTCTGAACACTGAAGCTTTCTTT.

The chain links TRBV15 to TRBJ1-5, with D perhaps TRBD1 (5 bases). Trimming stripped 0 bases from V and 7 bases from J, with 19 bases between. The CDR3 has 17 amino acids. Germline V CDR1 and CDR2: LNHNV, YYDKDF (reference sequence). Here the CDR3 reads CATSRDRWQGREQPQHF. The CDR3 DNA sequence: TGTGCCACCAGCAGAGATCGATGGCAGGGAAGGGAGCAGCCCCAGCATTTT.

In its sample, this clonotype was seen many times. This chain links TRBV5-4 with TRBJ2-5, with 13 bases identical to TRBD2. From germline, CDR1 is SGHNT and CDR2 YYREEE (reference sequence). V shed 5 bases, J shed 6 bases, and the junction held 4 bases outside the gene matches. This CDR3 comprises 14 residues. In DNA form, the CDR3 reads TGTGCCAGCAGACTAGCGGGAGGGCCTAAGACCCAGTACTTC. Protein sequence: CASRLAGGPKTQYF. Full variable domain (rest looked up from reference TRBV5-4 and TRBJ2-5): ETGVTQSPTHLIKTRGQQVTLRCSSQSGHNTVSWYQQALGQGPQFIFQYYREEENGRGNFPPRFSGLQFPNYSSELNVNALELDDSALYLCASRLAGGPKTQYFGPGTRLLVL.

About this clonotype: One junction end disagrees with the germline gene, perhaps due to a read error. The chain uses TRBV7-9 and TRBJ1-1; D gene uncertain. This CDR3 spans 14 amino acids. CDR1 is SEHNR, CDR2 FQNEAQ, per germline (reference sequence). The CDR3 reads CANSFPIRNTEAFF. The CDR3, as DNA: TGTGCCAACAGCTTCCCAATAAGGAACACTGAAGCTTTCTTT.

The table lists this clonotype with many counts. V gene TRBV29-1 combines with J gene TRBJ2-7; D not certain. The CDR3 loop spans 14 amino acids. Trimming stripped 4 bases from V and 3 bases from J, with 16 bases between. Germline assignment: CDR1 SQVTM and CDR2 ANQGSEA. The CDR3 DNA follows: TGCAGCGTTGGCCCCGACTTGGATTACTACGAGCAGTACTTC. Amino acid sequence: CSVGPDLDYYEQYF.

This clonotype has at least ten counts. V and J are TRBV6-2 or TRBV6-3 and TRBJ1-5, with D perhaps TRBD1 (5 bases). The CDR3 is 14 amino acids. The V end lost 8 bases, the J end lost 2 bases, and 13 bases lay between the germline ends. Germline values: CDR1 MNHEY, CDR2 SVGEGT. CDR3 loop: CASHQGGGNQPQHF. The CDR3 nucleotides read TGTGCCAGCCACCAGGGAGGGGGCAATCAGCCCCAGCATTTT.

The table lists this clonotype with many counts. The chain combines TRBV6-5 with TRBJ2-5; D gene unclear. This CDR3 spans 13 amino acids. Germline assignment: CDR1 MNHEY and CDR2 SVGAGI. V shed 6 bases and J shed 9 bases, with 17 bases lying between them. Here the CDR3 DNA reads TGTGCCAGCAGGCCCGCTGGGTACCTCCCCCAGTACTTC. It yields the protein CASRPAGYLPQYF.

As concerns this clonotype: This may be a read error, as it is one base from a much larger clone. The chain couples TRBV5-1 to TRBJ2-2; 9 bases map to TRBD2. This CDR3 contains 15 residues. The J segment lost 1 base and the V segment lost 7 bases, leaving 5 bases of the junction unmatched. Germline loops: CDR1 SGHRS, CDR2 YFSETQ. The CDR3 loop reads CASGVSGRNTGELFF. CDR3 nucleotide sequence: TGCGCCAGCGGCGTTAGCGGGAGGAACACCGGGGAGCTGTTTTTT. Full variable domain (missing parts from reference TRBV5-1 and TRBJ2-2): KAGVTQTPRYLIKTRGQQVTLSCSPISGHRSVSWYQQTPGQGLQFLFEYFSETQRNKGNFPGRFSGRQFSNSRSEMNVSTLELGDSALYLCASGVSGRNTGELFFGEGSRLTVL.

This clonotype has only one observation. A much larger clonotype is one base distant, so this may be a read error. Here the CDR3 omits its conserved ending phenylalanine or tryptophan, so a read error is the likely source. The chain employs TRBV5-1 and TRBJ2-5; D is unresolved. The length of the CDR3 is 14 residues. The germline gives CDR1 SGHRS, CDR2 YFSETQ. Trimming left V 4 bases short and J 1 base short, with 11 bases between. In DNA, the CDR3 is TGCGCCAGCAGCCAAGAACTGGCCCAAGAGACCCAGTACCTC. It encodes CASSQELAQETQYL.

This clonotype was detected many times. The chain employs TRBV4-1 and TRBJ2-7; D possibly corresponds to TRBD2 (5 bases). The germline V gene has CDR1 MGHRA and CDR2 YSYEKL. CDR3 length equals 14 residues. V lost 0 bases to trimming and J lost 6 bases, with 12 bases between them. Here the CDR3 reads CASSQEWERSEQYF. The CDR3 bases are TGCGCCAGCAGCCAAGAATGGGAGCGAAGCGAGCAGTACTTC.

This clonotype was seen a few times. The chain is built from TRBV24-1 and TRBJ2-2, with 7 bases aligning to TRBD1. Germline V gene sequence: CDR1 KGHDR, CDR2 SFDVKD. The CDR3 contains 14 residues. The ends lost 4 bases at V and 6 bases at J; junction bases unmatched: 4. The CDR3 sequence: CATSDPQGAGELFF. The CDR3 DNA reads as TGTGCCACCAGTGACCCCCAGGGGGCCGGGGAGCTGTTTTTT.

This clonotype was counted a few times. This chain uses TRBV25-1 with TRBJ1-2, with TRBD1 identical over 8 bases. Germline trimming cut 6 bases from V and 4 bases from J; bases unmatched to any gene: 7. The CDR3 is made up of 14 amino acids. Looked up from germline, CDR1 is MGHDK and CDR2 is SYGVNS. CDR3 coding DNA: TGTGCCAGCAGACCTCTCGGACAGGGCTATGGCTACACCTTC. Residues: CASRPLGQGYGYTF.

This chain joins TRBV5-1 and TRBJ2-3; 9 bases line up with TRBD2. This CDR3 has 17 amino acids. Germline values: CDR1 SGHRS, CDR2 YFSETQ. V dropped 0 bases and J dropped 0; count of bases not matched to a gene: 5. The CDR3 sequence: CASSLGLAGASTDTQYF. The CDR3 region has the DNA TGCGCCAGCAGCTTGGGTTTAGCGGGAGCTAGCACAGATACGCAGTATTTT.

This clonotype was counted many times. Germline is not matched at one junction end, which may reflect a read error. The chain uses TRBV19 and TRBJ1-5, with D possibly matching TRBD1 (6 bases). This CDR3 has 13 amino acids. Germline assignment: CDR1 LNHDA and CDR2 SQIVND (reference sequence). The CDR3 bases are TGTGCCTGTAGACAGGTGAGCAATCAGCCCCAGCATTTT. Encoded protein: CACRQVSNQPQHF.

Ten or more counts support this clonotype. The CDR3 loop reads CASRARRRRGSETQYF. Here the CDR3 DNA reads TGTGCCAGCAGGGCCCGTAGGAGGCGGGGTTCGGAGACCCAGTACTTC. This chain connects TRBV6-5 to TRBJ2-5; tentatively, D is TRBD2 (6 bases). The V and J ends lost 6 bases and 5 bases respectively, with 22 bases between them. CDR1 is MNHEY and CDR2 is SVGAGI in the germline V gene. The CDR3 runs to 16 residues.

This clonotype appeared many times. V gene TRBV20-1 combines with J gene TRBJ2-7, with TRBD1 identical over 7 bases. V gave up 0 bases and J gave up 4 bases; unmatched junction bases: 3. The CDR3 has 13 residues. CDR1 is DFQATT and CDR2 is SNEGSKA in the germline V gene (reference sequence). CDR3 region: CSARDPRGYEQYF. In DNA, the CDR3 is TGCAGTGCTAGAGATCCCAGGGGGTACGAGCAGTACTTC.

The rearrangement links TRBV19 to TRBJ2-2; no clear D gene. CDR3 size: 11 residues. V was pared by 9 bases and J by 5 bases, with 7 bases between. Germline V gene lookup returns CDR1 LNHDA and CDR2 SQIVND (reference sequence). CDR3 DNA sequence: TGTGCCAGCTTAAAAACCGGGGAGCTGTTTTTT. It codes for CASLKTGELFF.

The chain has TRBV7-7 and TRBJ2-2, with D unclear. The V gene's germline CDR1 is SSHAT and CDR2 FNYEAQ (reference sequence). This CDR3 has 15 residues. The CDR3 DNA reads TGTGCTAGTGCAGGCCCCCGGCCGCTAAGGGGGGAGCTGTTTTTT. Its protein is CASAGPRPLRGELFF.

The chain couples TRBV15 to TRBJ2-6; maybe TRBD2 (6 bases). Germline V gene data show CDR1 as LNHNV and CDR2 as YYDKDF (reference sequence). This CDR3 region has 18 residues. Between the trimmed V and J ends, which lost 1 base and 0 bases, there was a span of 13 bases. CDR3 sequence reads: CATSRVMTGGSGANVLTF. The CDR3 DNA follows: TGTGCCACCAGCAGAGTGATGACCGGGGGCTCTGGGGCCAACGTCCTGACTTTC.

This sequence joins TRBV7-2 and TRBJ1-4; the D is unclear. Trimming took 5 bases from V and 14 from J, leaving 15 bases between them. The CDR3 runs 12 residues. Germline V lookup: CDR1 SGHTA, CDR2 FQGNSA. The CDR3 DNA sequence: TGTGCCAGCAGCCTGGACTCCCTCGGGCTGTTTTTT. It specifies CASSLDSLGLFF.

This clonotype was detected only a few times. The chain links TRBV5-1 to TRBJ2-3, with unresolved D. V was shortened by 2 bases and J by 2 bases, with 9 bases between the two germline ends. This CDR3 contains 14 residues. Germline V gene sequence: CDR1 SGHRS, CDR2 YFSETQ. The CDR3 nucleotides read TGCGCCAGCAGCTTTCAGCATGACACAGATACGCAGTATTTT. Protein: CASSFQHDTDTQYF.

This clonotype was picked up one time. Since a much larger clone is just one base distant, this may be a read error. Without the conserved terminal phenylalanine or tryptophan, this CDR3 likely stems from a read error. The chain carries TRBV20-1 and TRBJ1-5; TRBD1 matches 7 bases. Germline CDR1 DFQATT, CDR2 SNEGSKA (reference sequence). The V segment lost 6 bases and the J segment 3 bases; nucleotides outside the gene matches: 5. The CDR3 extends over 13 amino acids. The CDR3: CSAQGQANQPQHC. The CDR3, as DNA: TGCAGTGCCCAAGGACAGGCCAATCAGCCCCAGCATTGT.

The sample holds many counts of this clonotype. J is TRBJ2-7 and V is TRBV19, with 8 bases identical to TRBD1. In germline, CDR1 is LNHDA, CDR2 SQIVND (reference sequence). The length of the CDR3 is 13 residues. J was trimmed by 9 bases and V by 5 bases; bases with no gene match: 9. The CDR3 protein is CASSAQDRVVQYF. The CDR3 DNA reads TGTGCCAGTAGTGCTCAGGACAGGGTGGTGCAGTACTTC.

V usage is TRBV18 and J usage is TRBJ1-2; D possibly corresponds to TRBD1 (6 bases). Germline V gene lookup returns CDR1 KGHSH and CDR2 LQKENI. V lost 1 base to trimming and J lost 4 bases, with 10 bases between them. The CDR3 is 14 residues long. CDR3 region: CASSPRDKLYGYTF. The CDR3 coding sequence is TGTGCCAGCTCACCACGGGACAAGCTCTATGGCTACACCTTC.

This clonotype has at least ten counts. The chain recombines TRBV6-1 with TRBJ1-2; D possibly corresponds to TRBD1 (6 bases). V dropped 6 bases and J dropped 5 bases, with 13 bases sitting between them. There are 13 residues in the CDR3. The germline gives CDR1 MNHNS, CDR2 SASEGT. The CDR3 DNA is TGTGCCAGCAGCGCCCAGGGGATTTATGGCTACACCTTC. It encodes CASSAQGIYGYTF.

The CDR3 DNA is TGTGCCAGCAGCTTACCCGGACAGCTGACCTCCTACGAGCAGTACTTC. Residues: CASSLPGQLTSYEQYF. The genes are TRBV11-2 and TRBJ2-7, with D possibly being TRBD1 (6 bases). V was cut by 2 bases and J by 0 bases, with 14 bases left in between. Germline CDR1 is SGHAT and CDR2 is FQNNGV. The CDR3 has 16 amino acids.